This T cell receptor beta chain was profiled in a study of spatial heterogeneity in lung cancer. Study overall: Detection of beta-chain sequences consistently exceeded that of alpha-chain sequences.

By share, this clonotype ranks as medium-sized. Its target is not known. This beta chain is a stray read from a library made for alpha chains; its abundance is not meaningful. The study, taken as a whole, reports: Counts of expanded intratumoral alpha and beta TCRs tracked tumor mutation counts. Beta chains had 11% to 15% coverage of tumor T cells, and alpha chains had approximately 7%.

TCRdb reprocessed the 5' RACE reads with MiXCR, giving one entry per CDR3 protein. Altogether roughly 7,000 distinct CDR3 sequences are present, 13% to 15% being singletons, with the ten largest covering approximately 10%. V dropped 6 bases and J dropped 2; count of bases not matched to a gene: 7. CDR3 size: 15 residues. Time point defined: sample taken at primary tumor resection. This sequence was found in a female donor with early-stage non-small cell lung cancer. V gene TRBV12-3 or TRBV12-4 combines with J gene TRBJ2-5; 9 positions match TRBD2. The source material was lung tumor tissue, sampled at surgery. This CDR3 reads CASRLIAGAQETQYF. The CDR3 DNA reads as TGTGCCAGCAGGTTGATAGCGGGGGCGCAAGAGACCCAGTACTTC.